This T cell receptor (beta chain) derives from a study of blood T cell repertoires in COVID-19. Across the whole study: Sites across the United States, Italy and Spain contributed samples from acute and convalescent COVID-19.

Germline assignment: CDR1 SGHAT and CDR2 FQNNGV. The V end was cut by 2 bases, the J end by 8 bases, with 5 bases between. This CDR3 region has 11 residues. Data came from immunoSEQ multiplex PCR; TCRdb stores just in-frame clones and leaves some out. The sample has approximately 200,000 clones; roughly 87% are singletons. Sequencing input: PBMCs or T cells enriched from blood (not recorded which). The chain has TRBV11-2 and TRBJ2-3; D remains ambiguous. The sequence was obtained from a man aged 18 to 35 with acute COVID-19. The CDR3 region is CASSLRGTQYF. For the CDR3, the DNA is TGTGCCAGCAGCTTAAGAGGTACGCAGTATTTT.